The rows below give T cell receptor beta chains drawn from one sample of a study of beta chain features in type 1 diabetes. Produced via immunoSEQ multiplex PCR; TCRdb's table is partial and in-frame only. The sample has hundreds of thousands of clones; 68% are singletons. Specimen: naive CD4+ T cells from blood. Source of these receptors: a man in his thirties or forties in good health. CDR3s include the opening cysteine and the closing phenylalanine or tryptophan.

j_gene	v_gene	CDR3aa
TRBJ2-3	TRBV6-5	CASSYLGGRSDTQYF
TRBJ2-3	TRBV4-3	CASSQELGTDTQYF
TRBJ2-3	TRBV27	CASSLAGLSSTQYF
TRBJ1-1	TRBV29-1	CSVARGTGNTEAFF
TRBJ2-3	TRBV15	CATSRGSRDTDTQYF
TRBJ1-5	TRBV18	CASSPGTDQPQHF
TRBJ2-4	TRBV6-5	CASSNRGLKNIQYF
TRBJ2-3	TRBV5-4	CASSLARERDTQYF
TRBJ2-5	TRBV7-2	CASSPGGRPETQYF
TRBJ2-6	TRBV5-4	CASSFTGANVLTF
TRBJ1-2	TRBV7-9	CASSQDREVGGYTF
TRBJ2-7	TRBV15	CATSRDRYTYEQYF
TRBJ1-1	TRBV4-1	CASSQGRIEAFF
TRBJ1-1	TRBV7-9	CASSSVPGGKNTEAFF
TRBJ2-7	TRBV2	CASSDPGGEQYF
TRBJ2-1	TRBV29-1	CSVPKAGLAGGFSYNEQFF
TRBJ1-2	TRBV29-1	CSVNFYGYTF
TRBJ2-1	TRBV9	CASSAPGLAVNEQFF
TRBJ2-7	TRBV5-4	CASGVETGNYEQYF
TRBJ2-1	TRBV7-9	CASSLAVGLADVYEQFF
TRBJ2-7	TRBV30	CAWSPGGHEQYF
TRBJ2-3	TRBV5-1	CASTRGSSRILSTDTQYF
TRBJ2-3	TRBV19	CASSPPSGGADTQYF
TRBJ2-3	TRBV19	CASTRDTQYF
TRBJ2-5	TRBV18	CASSPAQGRETQYF
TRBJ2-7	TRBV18	CASSRTGGHEQYF
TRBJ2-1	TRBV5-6	CASSLSGTEQFF
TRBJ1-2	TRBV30	CAWSVGGGYTF
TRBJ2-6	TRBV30	CAWKSGANVLTF
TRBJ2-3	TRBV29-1	CSVEPGDTQYF
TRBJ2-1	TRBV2	CASSGTDYNEQFF
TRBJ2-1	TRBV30	CACTPAYNEQFF
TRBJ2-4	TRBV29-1	CSVHGGGRAKNIQYF
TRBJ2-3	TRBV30	CAWSVGQSNPDTQYF
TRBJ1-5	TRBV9	CASSRDMEQPQHF
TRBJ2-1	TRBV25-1	CASSDSGAYNEQFF
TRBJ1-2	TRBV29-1	CSVSLQGAGGYTF
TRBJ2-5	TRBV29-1	CSVAAGGPETQYF
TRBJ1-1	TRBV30	CAWTTGPAEAFF
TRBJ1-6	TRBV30	CAWGPDAPLHF
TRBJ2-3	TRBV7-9	CASSLTNPSTDTQYF
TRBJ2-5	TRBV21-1	CASKETQYF
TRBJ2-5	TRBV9	CASSVDSFETQYF